This TCR beta chain was captured by sequencing in a study of spatial heterogeneity in lung cancer. As for the study in general: Consistently, beta-chain sequences turned up in larger numbers than alpha-chain sequences did.

This clonotype was observed many times. Its antigen is currently unknown. V lost 2 bases, J lost 4 bases, and 15 bases stayed unmatched. CDR1 and CDR2 (germline): KGHDR, SFDVKD. This CDR3 has 19 amino acids. Overall study results and limits: Estimated TCR-seq coverage of tumor T cells was only 6.5% to 7.5% for alpha chains. For beta chains, the corresponding estimate was approximately 12%. One measure, the expanded intratumoral alpha and beta TCR count, tracked tumor mutation counts.

TCRdb passed the 5' RACE reads through MiXCR, listing each CDR3 protein once. The sample lists fewer than 3,500 distinct CDR3 sequences; around 5.7% were seen once. Documented time point: sample taken at primary tumor resection. Frozen PBMC, nontumor lung or tumor provided whole RNA, which was sequenced unsorted. The clonotype comes from a male donor with early-stage non-small cell lung cancer. The rearrangement joins TRBV24-1 to TRBJ2-2, with TRBD1 matching 7 bases. The sample consisted of lung tumor tissue, taken at surgery. The CDR3 DNA reads TGTGCCACCAGTGATTCCTTACCCCCGGGACAGACGGTCACCGGGGAGCTGTTTTTT. It specifies CATSDSLPPGQTVTGELFF.